Sequencing of this T cell receptor (beta chain) was carried out in a study of cytomegalovirus exposure and HLA in healthy donors. Findings and caveats of the study: The analysis excluded some indistinguishable V segments, including TRBV6-2 and TRBV6-3. There were about 160 TCR beta chains listed as cytomegalovirus-associated. For most TCR beta V segments, an earlier analysis put the productive rate at about 87% or about 30% of the time.

Of note for this clone: What it recognizes is unknown.

V lost 6 bases, J lost 1 base, and 12 bases lay in between. The CDR3 is 14 residues long. Germline CDR1 SNHLY, CDR2 FYNNEI. Primers included in the PCR were 60 Vbeta and 13 Jbeta primers. Assay: immunoSEQ multiplex PCR; the TCRdb copy retains only in-frame clones and omits some. Of over 150,000 clones in the sample, roughly 70% are singletons; the top ten hold roughly 5.2%. Sequencing was done on a sample of PBMCs. The chain is built from TRBV2 and TRBJ1-1; D perhaps matches TRBD1 (6 bases). The source of this sequence is a woman between 18 and 30 years old in good health and CMV-seropositive. CDR3: CASSADRSNTEAFF. The CDR3 DNA sequence: TGTGCCAGCAGCGCAGACAGGTCGAACACTGAAGCTTTCTTT.